The sequence of this T cell receptor beta chain was determined in a study of CD4+ T cells in melanoma. Germline V CDR1 and CDR2: GTSNPN, SVGIG (reference sequence). V was pared by 1 base and J by 6 bases, with 9 bases of the junction left unmatched. The CDR3 has 15 amino acids. Study conclusions and caveats: A reported correlation linked neoantigen-specific CD4+ T cells to CD8+, macrophage and B cell function. Diverse differentiation states were reported for melanoma neoantigen-specific CD4+ T cells.

Measured with immunoSEQ multiplex PCR; TCRdb has only the in-frame clones, and not every one. The sample has fewer than 20,000 clones; 80% to 90% are singletons. Of note for this clone: Its specificity is not known.

This TCR derives from a human donor with melanoma. V gene TRBV30 combines with J gene TRBJ2-7, with 10 positions matching TRBD2. Sequencing was done on a sample of cells from a culture (not recorded whether cultured in vitro). CDR3 in DNA: TGTGCCTGGAGTGGGGGGTCTAGCGGGAGCCTCGAGCAGTACTTC. It codes for CAWSGGSSGSLEQYF.